This T cell receptor (beta chain) was captured in a study of control samples from healthy donors and cancer patients. Sequenced by immunoSEQ multiplex PCR; TCRdb stores in-frame clones only, minus some. The sample holds 250,000 to 300,000 clones, 82% seen once. There are 16 residues in the CDR3. The V end was cut by 0 bases, the J end by 0 bases, with 9 bases between. The germline gives CDR1 SGHTS, CDR2 YDEGEE. The rearrangement uses TRBV5-8 and TRBJ1-4; D is possibly TRBD1 (5 bases). Source material: PBMCs. This sequence originates from a woman aged 55-69 years with lung cancer. The CDR3 coding sequence is TGTGCCAGCAGCTTGGTTAGGGGAGCAACTAATGAAAAACTGTTTTTT. It encodes CASSLVRGATNEKLFF.